Here is one T cell receptor (beta chain) with its context. Its antigen is not yet known. Base-call qualities are not available, and no considerably larger clone is one nucleotide away. In Seattle, one collaborating source enrolled patients while the infection was active and tracked those patients longitudinally over the course of disease. Collaborating institutions collected whole blood in K2EDTA tubes following their own protocols. Collaborator samples were shipped for TCRbeta analysis as frozen whole blood, isolated PBMCs, or DNA extracted from either sample type. The data were obtained in a study of blood T cell repertoires in COVID-19 (dated by TCRdb to 2018 to 2021). About the full investigation: Samples covering the acute and convalescent phases of COVID-19 were provided by collaborators in the United States, Italy and Spain. Where HLA class I and class II types were available, the types were taken from metadata supplied by the sample provider, not from assay-based typing. Subjects who had been exposed to COVID-19, were actively infected with it, or had recovered from it provided the deeply sampled blood TCRbeta repertoires that made up the dataset. Samples came from the ongoing ImmuneRACE study (first 160 participants) plus 1,254 subjects from 6 global collaborators. A freely available public database, intended as a resource for researchers studying the immune response to SARS-CoV-2, is where the repertoires were released. The sample metadata nearly always contained a de-identified subject ID, COVID-19 status, age in years and sex. The prospective study material was composed of cDNA or gDNA derived from T cells, B-cell-depleted T cells, or PBMCs. The paper's findings and limits, for the study overall: Clinical and demographic metadata were provided uncurated, with the amount varying by source and participant.

The immunoSEQ Assay, a bias-controlled multiplex PCR, was used to amplify TCRbeta CDR3 regions from genomic DNA. The paper's data handling went like this. Nucleated cell counts per sample were estimated from amplification of reference gene primers within the assay. To quantify the absolute abundance of each unique TCRbeta CDR3 rearrangement, sequence reads were collapsed and filtered. For each sample, productive Simpson clonality was calculated as the square root of Simpson's diversity index over productive rearrangements. Entries here come from immuneACCESS through TCRdb and include only in-frame sequences with V and J called. Some clones fail to appear in such tables; in the studies checked, an unresolved V gene covers under half of the shortfall, and the cause of the remainder is unknown. V and J calls plus clone size are reproduced from that table; the DNA served to infer D and trimming. For this sample the table gives approximately 350,000 clones, of which about nine tenths were detected only once. The ten most abundant clones make up roughly 6.6% of the sample.

The clonotype originates from a woman in her seventies with COVID-19, enrolled during active disease. The sequenced sample was peripheral blood.

The base sequence is TGTGCCAGCTCACCGCGACAGTTCCCTATGAACACTGAAGCTTTCTTT. This codes for CASSPRQFPMNTEAFF. Here the chain combines TRBV18 and TRBJ1-1; the D gene is perhaps TRBD1, on 5 matching bases. From the germline V gene, CDR1 is KGHSH and CDR2 is LQKENI. Spanning cysteine to phenylalanine, the CDR3 consists of 16 amino acids. Solely the CDR3 DNA is kept, with 48 bases framed from the first base. V is clipped by 3 bases and J by 0 bases, and the sequence between their germline boundaries is 14 bases long.